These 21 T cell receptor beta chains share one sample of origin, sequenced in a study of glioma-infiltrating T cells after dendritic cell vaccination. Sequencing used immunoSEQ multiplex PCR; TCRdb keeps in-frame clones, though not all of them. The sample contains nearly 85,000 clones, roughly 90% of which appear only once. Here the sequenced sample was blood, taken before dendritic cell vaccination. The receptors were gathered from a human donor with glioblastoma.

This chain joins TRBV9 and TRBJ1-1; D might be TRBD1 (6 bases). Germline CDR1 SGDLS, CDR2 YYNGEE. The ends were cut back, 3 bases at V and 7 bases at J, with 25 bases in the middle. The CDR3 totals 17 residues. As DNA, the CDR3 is TGTGCCAGCAGCGCTAGCGGGGGGACGGGACACCGATTTGAAGCTTTCTTT. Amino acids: CASSASGGTGHRFEAFF.

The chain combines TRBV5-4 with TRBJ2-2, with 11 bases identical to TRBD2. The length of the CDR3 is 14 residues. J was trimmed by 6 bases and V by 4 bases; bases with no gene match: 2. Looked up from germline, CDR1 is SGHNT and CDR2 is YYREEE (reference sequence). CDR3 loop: CASSAGLAAGELFF. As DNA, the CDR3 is TGTGCCAGCAGCGCGGGACTAGCGGCCGGGGAGCTGTTTTTT.

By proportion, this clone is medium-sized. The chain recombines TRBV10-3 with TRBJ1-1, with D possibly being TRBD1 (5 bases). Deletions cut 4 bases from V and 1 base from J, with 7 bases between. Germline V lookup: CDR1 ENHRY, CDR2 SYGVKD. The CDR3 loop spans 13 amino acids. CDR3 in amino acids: CAISAGGNTEAFF. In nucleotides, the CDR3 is TGTGCCATCAGTGCGGGGGGGAACACTGAAGCTTTCTTT.

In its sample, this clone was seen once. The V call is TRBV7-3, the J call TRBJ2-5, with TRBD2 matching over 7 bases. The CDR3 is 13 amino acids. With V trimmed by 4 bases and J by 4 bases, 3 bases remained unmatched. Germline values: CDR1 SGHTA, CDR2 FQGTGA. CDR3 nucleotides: TGTGCCAGCAGCTCGACTAGCTTAGAGACCCAGTACTTC. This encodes CASSSTSLETQYF.

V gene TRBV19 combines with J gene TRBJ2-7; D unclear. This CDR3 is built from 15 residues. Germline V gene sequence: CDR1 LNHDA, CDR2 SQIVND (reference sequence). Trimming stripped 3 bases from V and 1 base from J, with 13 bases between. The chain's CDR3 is CASSMGSILSYEQYF. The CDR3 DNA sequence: TGTGCCAGTAGTATGGGTAGCATATTGTCCTACGAGCAGTACTTC.

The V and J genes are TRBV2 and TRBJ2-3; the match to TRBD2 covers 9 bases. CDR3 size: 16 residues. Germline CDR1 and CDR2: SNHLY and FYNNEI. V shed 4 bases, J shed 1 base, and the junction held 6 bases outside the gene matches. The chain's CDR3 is CASSVRTSARTDTQYF. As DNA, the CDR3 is TGTGCCAGCAGTGTCCGGACTAGCGCTCGCACAGATACGCAGTATTTT.

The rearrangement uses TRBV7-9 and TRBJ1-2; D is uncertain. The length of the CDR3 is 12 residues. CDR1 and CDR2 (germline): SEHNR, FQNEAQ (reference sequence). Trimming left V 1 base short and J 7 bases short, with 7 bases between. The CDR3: CASSLVEGGYTF. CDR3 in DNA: TGTGCCAGCAGCTTAGTGGAGGGTGGCTACACCTTC. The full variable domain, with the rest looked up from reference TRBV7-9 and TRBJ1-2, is DTGVSQNPRHKITKRGQNVTFRCDPISEHNRLYWYRQTLGQGPEFLTYFQNEAQLEKSRLLSDRFSAERPKGSFSTLEIQRTEQGDSAMYLCASSLVEGGYTFGSGTRLTVV.

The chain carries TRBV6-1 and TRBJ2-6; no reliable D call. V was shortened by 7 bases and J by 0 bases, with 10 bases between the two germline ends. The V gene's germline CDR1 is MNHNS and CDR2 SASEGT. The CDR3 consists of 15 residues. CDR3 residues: CASTPGSSGANVLTF. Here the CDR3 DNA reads TGTGCCAGCACCCCGGGTAGCTCTGGGGCCAACGTCCTGACTTTC.

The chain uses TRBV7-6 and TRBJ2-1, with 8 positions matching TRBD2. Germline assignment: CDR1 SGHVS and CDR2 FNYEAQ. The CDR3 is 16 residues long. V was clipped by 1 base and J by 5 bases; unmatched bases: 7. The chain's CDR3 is CASSLVGGARDNEQFF. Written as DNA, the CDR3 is TGTGCCAGCAGCTTAGTCGGGGGGGCGCGGGACAATGAGCAGTTCTTC.

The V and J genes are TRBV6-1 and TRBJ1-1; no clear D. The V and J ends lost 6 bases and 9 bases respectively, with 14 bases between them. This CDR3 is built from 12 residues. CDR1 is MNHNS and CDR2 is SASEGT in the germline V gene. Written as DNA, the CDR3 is TGTGCCAGCAGCCCAGGTCCAGAGAAAGCTTTCTTT. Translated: CASSPGPEKAFF.

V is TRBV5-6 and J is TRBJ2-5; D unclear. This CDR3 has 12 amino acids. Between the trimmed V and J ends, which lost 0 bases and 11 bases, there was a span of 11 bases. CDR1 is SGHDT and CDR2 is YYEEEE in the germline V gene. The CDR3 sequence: CASSLGRWQQYF. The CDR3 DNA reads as TGTGCCAGCAGCTTGGGTCGCTGGCAACAGTACTTC. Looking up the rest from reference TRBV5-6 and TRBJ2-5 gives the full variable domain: DAGVTQSPTHLIKTRGQQVTLRCSPKSGHDTVSWYQQALGQGPQFIFQYYEEEERQRGNFPDRFSGHQFPNYSSELNVNALLLGDSALYLCASSLGRWQQYFGPGTRLLVL.

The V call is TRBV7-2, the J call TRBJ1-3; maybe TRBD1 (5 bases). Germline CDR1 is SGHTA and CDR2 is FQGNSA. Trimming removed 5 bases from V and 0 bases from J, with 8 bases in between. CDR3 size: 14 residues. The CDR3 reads CASSPGSSGNTIYF. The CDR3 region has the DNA TGTGCCAGCAGCCCAGGGTCCTCTGGAAACACCATATATTTT.

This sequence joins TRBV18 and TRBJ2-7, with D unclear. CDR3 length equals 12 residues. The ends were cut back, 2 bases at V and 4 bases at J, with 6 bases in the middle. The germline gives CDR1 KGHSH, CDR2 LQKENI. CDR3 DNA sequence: TGTGCCAGCTCACCAACTAAGTACGAGCAGTACTTC. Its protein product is CASSPTKYEQYF. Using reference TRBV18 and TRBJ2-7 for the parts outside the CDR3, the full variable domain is NAGVMQNPRHLVRRRGQEARLRCSPMKGHSHVYWYRQLPEEGLKFMVYLQKENIIDESGMPKERFSAEFPKEGPSILRIQQVVRGDSAAYFCASSPTKYEQYFGPGTRLTVT.

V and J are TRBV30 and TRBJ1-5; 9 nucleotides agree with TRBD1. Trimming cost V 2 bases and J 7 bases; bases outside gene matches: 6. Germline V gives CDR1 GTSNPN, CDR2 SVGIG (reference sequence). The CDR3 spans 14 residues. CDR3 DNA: TGTGCCTGGAGTCCGGGACAGGGAAAGCAGCCCCAGCATTTT. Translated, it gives CAWSPGQGKQPQHF.

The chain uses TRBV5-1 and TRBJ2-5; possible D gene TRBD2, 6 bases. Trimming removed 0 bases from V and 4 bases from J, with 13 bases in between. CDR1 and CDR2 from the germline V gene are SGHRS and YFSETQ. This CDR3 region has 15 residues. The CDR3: CASSLGARGGETQYF. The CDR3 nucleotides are TGCGCCAGCAGCTTGGGTGCGAGGGGAGGAGAGACCCAGTACTTC.

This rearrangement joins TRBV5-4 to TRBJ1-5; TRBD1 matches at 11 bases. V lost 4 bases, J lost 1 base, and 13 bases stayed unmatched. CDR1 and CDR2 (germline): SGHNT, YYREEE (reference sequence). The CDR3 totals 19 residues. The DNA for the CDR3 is TGTGCCAGCAGCGGGGGGAAGGACAGGGGGCGCCGGAGCAATCAGCCCCAGCATTTT. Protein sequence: CASSGGKDRGRRSNQPQHF.

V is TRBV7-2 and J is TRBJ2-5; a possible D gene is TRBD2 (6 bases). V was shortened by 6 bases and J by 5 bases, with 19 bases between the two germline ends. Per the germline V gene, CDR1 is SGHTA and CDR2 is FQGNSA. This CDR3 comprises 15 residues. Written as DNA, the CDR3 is TGTGCCAGCAGTTTTAGGGGCGGGACTTGGGAGACCCAGTACTTC. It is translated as CASSFRGGTWETQYF.

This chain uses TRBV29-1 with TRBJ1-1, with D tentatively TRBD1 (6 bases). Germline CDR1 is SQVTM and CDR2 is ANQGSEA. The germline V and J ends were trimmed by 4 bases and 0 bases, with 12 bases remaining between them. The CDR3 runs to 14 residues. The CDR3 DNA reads TGCAGCGTTGCCCGGGGGGGCATGAACACTGAAGCTTTCTTT. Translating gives CSVARGGMNTEAFF.

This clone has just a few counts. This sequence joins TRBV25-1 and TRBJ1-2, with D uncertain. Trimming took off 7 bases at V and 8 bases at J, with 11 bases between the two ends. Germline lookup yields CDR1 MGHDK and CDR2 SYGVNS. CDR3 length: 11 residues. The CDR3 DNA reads TGTGCCAGCACCGGGGAACGCGGCTACACCTTC. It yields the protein CASTGERGYTF.

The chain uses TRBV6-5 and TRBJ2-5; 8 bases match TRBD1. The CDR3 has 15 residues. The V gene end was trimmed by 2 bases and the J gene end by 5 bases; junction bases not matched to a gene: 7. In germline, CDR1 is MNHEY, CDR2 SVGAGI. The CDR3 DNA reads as TGTGCCAGCAGTTACGCCCAGGGGGCAGGGGAGACCCAGTACTTC. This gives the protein CASSYAQGAGETQYF.

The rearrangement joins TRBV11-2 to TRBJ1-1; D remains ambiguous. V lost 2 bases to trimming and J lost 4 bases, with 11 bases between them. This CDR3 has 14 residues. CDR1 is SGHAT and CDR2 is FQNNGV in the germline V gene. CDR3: CASSLSEGITEAFF. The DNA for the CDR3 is TGTGCCAGCAGCTTATCGGAGGGAATCACTGAAGCTTTCTTT.